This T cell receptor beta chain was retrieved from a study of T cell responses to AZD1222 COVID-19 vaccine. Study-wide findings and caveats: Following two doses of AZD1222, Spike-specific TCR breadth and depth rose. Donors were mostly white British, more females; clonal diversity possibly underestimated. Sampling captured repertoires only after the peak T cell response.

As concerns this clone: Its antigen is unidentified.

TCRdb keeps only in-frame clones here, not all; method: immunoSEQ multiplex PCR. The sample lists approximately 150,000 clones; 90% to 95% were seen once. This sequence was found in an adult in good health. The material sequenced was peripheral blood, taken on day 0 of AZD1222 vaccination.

The CDR3 is CASSQLTGSSGNTIYF. CDR3 DNA sequence: TGCGCCAGCAGTCAATTAACAGGGTCCTCTGGAAACACCATATATTTT. The gene calls are TRBV4-1 and TRBJ1-3; TRBD1 is a possible D gene (6 bases). The CDR3 extends over 16 amino acids. The V gene's germline CDR1 is MGHRA and CDR2 YSYEKL. Trimming left V 6 bases short and J 0 bases short, with 15 bases between.